This TCR beta chain was found in a study of T cell responses to AZD1222 COVID-19 vaccine. Study findings and constraints: Two AZD1222 doses significantly raised spike-specific TCR breadth and depth over controls. Sampled repertoires all dated from after the peak T cell response. The donor cohort was predominantly white British with a female majority, and clonal diversity may have been underestimated.

Using immunoSEQ multiplex PCR, the repertoire was profiled, and TCRdb retains in-frame clones only, with some absent. The sample consists of approximately 120,000 clones, about 90% of them appearing once. Germline CDR1 and CDR2: SGHRS and YFSETQ. The CDR3 has 15 residues. The V gene end was trimmed by 4 bases and the J gene end by 1 base; junction bases not matched to a gene: 2. As concerns this clone: Its specificity is not known.

The receptor comes from an adult in good health. The sample in question was peripheral blood, obtained on day 0 of AZD1222 vaccination. The V gene is TRBV5-1, the J gene TRBJ2-1; 10 nucleotides line up with TRBD2. The DNA for the CDR3 is TGCGCCAGCAGCACGGGACTAGCGTCCTACAATGAGCAGTTCTTC. It translates to CASSTGLASYNEQFF.